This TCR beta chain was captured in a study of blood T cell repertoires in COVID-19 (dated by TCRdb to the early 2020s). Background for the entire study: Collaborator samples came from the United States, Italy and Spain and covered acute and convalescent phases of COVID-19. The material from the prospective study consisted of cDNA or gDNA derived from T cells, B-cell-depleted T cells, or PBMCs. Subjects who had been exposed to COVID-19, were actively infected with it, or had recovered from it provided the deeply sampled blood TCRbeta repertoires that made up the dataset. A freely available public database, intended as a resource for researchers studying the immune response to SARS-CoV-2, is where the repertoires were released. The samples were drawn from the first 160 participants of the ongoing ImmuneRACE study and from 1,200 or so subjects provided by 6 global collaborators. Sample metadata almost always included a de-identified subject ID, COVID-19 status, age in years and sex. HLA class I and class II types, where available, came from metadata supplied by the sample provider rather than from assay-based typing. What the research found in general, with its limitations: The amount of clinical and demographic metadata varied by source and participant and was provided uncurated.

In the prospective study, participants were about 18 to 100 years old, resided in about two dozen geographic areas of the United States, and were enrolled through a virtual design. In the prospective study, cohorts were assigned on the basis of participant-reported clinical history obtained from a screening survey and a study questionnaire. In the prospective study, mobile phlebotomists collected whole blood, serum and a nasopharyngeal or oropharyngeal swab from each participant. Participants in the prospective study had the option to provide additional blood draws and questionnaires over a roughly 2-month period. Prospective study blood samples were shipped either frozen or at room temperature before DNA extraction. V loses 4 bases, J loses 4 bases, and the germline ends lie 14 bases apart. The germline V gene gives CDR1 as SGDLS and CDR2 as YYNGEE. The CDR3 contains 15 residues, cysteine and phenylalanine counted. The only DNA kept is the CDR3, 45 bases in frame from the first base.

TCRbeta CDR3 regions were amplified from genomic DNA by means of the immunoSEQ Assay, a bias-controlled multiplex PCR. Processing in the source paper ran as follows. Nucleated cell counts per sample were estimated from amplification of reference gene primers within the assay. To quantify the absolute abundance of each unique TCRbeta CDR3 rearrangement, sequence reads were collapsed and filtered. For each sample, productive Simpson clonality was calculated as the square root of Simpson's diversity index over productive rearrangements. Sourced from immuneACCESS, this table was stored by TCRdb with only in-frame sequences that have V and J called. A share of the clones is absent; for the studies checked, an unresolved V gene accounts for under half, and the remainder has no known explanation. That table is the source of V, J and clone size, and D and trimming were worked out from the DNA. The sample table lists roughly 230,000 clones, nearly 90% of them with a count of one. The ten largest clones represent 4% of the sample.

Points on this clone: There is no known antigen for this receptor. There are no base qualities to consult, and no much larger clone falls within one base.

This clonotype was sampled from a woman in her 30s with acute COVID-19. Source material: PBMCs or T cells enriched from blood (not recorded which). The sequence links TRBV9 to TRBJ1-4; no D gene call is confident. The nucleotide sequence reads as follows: TGTGCCAGCAGCCCCCAAACAGCTTTTAATGAAAAACTGTTTTTT. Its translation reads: CASSPQTAFNEKLFF. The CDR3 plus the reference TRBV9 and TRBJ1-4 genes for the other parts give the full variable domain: DSGVTQTPKHLITATGQRVTLRCSPRSGDLSVYWYQQSLDQGLQFLIQYYNGEERAKGNILERFSAQQFPDLHSELNLSSLELGDSALYFCASSPQTAFNEKLFFGSGTQLSVL.